What follows is one TCR beta chain and its context. The data are from a study of shared clonotypes between healthy human individuals. V shed 0 bases and J shed 7 bases, with 11 bases lying between them. There are 13 residues in the CDR3. Every subset had its genomic DNA shared out evenly among several immunoSEQ plates. TCRdb's table, derived via immunoSEQ multiplex PCR, lists solely in-frame clones and lacks some. The repertoire holds approximately 2.5 million clones, with 85% to 95% as singletons. The rearrangement links TRBV5-3 to TRBJ2-7; D is uncertain. TRBV5-3 is an ORF for which the function is uncertain. The TCR comes from a man between 18 and 29 years old in good health. Sequenced material: naive CD4+ T cells sorted from blood. Regarding subset: CD45RA+ positively selected. CDR3 bases: TGTGCCAGAAGCTTGGCCCGGGCCCGGGAGCAGTACTTC. Translated: CARSLARAREQYF.